The rows below give T cell receptor beta chains drawn from one sample of a study of tumor-infiltrating lymphocytes in localized non-small cell lung cancer. Measured with immunoSEQ multiplex PCR; TCRdb has only the in-frame clones, and not every one. This sample has around 15,000 clones, with around 72% found just once. The source material was lung tumor tissue. These receptors were obtained from a human donor with non-small cell lung cancer. The CDR3 runs from the conserved cysteine through the conserved F or W. The D gene is left open where the match is weak. Not every row has a clone size; where given, it reads once, few, many or a size class.

d_call j_call v_call clone_size cdr3_aa cdr3_nt
TRBD1 TRBJ2-7 TRBV7-2 . CASSLMPQGAPYEQYF TGTGCCAGCAGCTTAATGCCACAGGGGGCCCCCTACGAGCAGTACTTC
TRBD1 TRBJ1-5 TRBV27 . CASSPTGNYQPQHF TGTGCCAGCAGTCCGACAGGGAATTATCAGCCCCAGCATTTT
TRBD2 TRBJ2-7 TRBV9 . CASSMGLADYEQYF TGTGCCAGCAGCATGGGACTAGCCGACTACGAGCAGTACTTC
. TRBJ1-6 TRBV18 . CASSPVALDNSPLHF TGTGCCAGCTCACCAGTAGCCTTGGATAATTCACCCCTCCACTTT
. TRBJ1-2 TRBV11-3 . CASSLDRRGARDGYTF TGTGCCAGCAGCTTAGATCGGAGAGGGGCGAGGGATGGCTACACCTTC
TRBD1 TRBJ1-3 TRBV6-5 few CASRRQGAAGNTIYF TGTGCCAGCAGGCGTCAGGGGGCTGCTGGAAACACCATATATTTT
. TRBJ2-1 TRBV7-2 . CASSPTSNEQFF TGTGCCAGCAGCCCCACGAGCAATGAGCAGTTCTTC
TRBD1 TRBJ2-7 TRBV30 . CAWSSGTGLWSRPYF TGTGCCTGGAGCTCCGGGACAGGGTTGTGGAGCAGACCGTACTTC
. TRBJ2-5 TRBV6-1 . CASSEGPLFGETQYF TGTGCCAGCAGTGAAGGTCCTTTGTTTGGGGAGACCCAGTACTTC
. TRBJ1-4 TRBV30 . CAWRAGSGEKLFF TGTGCCTGGAGGGCCGGGAGCGGTGAAAAACTGTTTTTT
. TRBJ2-3 TRBV7-8 . CASSYGGTDTQYF TGTGCCAGCAGCTACGGGGGCACAGATACGCAGTATTTT
TRBD1 TRBJ2-7 TRBV18 . CASSLGQGSSYEQYF TGTGCCAGCTCTCTTGGACAGGGGTCTTCCTACGAGCAGTACTTC
TRBD1 TRBJ1-1 TRBV5-5 . CASRFRQGGTEAFF TGTGCCAGCAGGTTTAGACAGGGCGGTACTGAAGCTTTCTTT
. TRBJ2-2 TRBV4-1 . CASSPTGTGELFF TGCGCCAGCAGCCCGACAGGCACCGGGGAGCTGTTTTTT
. TRBJ2-1 TRBV15 . CATSTPLLISYNEQFF TGTGCCACCAGCACGCCGCTTCTAATATCCTACAATGAGCAGTTCTTC
. TRBJ2-4 TRBV7-9 few CASSSDSIQYF TGTGCCAGCAGCTCGGACTCCATTCAGTACTTC
. TRBJ2-5 TRBV7-6 few CASSLRLGGETQYF TGTGCCAGCAGCTTAAGGTTAGGGGGAGAGACCCAGTACTTC
TRBD1 TRBJ1-1 TRBV27 few CASSLRQGGRNTEAFF TGTGCCAGCAGTTTAAGGCAGGGGGGTCGGAACACTGAAGCTTTCTTT
. TRBJ1-2 TRBV7-2 . CASSPPDRPLYGYTF TGTGCCAGCAGCCCTCCAGACAGGCCCCTCTATGGCTACACCTTC
TRBD2 TRBJ2-3 TRBV7-9 . CASSLDTSGGTDTQYF TGTGCCAGCAGCTTAGACACTAGCGGGGGAACAGATACGCAGTATTTT
. TRBJ2-4 TRBV28 . CASSPVRGLAKNIQYF TGTGCCAGCAGCCCCGTTAGGGGCCTAGCCAAAAACATTCAGTACTTC
. TRBJ2-5 TRBV1 once CTSSQDRKGVGLPLLETQYF TGCACCAGCAGCCAAGATCGGAAGGGTGTGGGACTACCCCTCTTGGAGACCCAGTACTTC
. TRBJ2-2 TRBV7-6 . CASSLGTGELFF TGTGCCAGCAGCTTAGGCACCGGGGAGCTGTTTTTT
. TRBJ2-2 TRBV25-1 once CASSSPGVTGELFF TGTGCCAGCAGTTCACCGGGGGTGACCGGGGAGCTGTTTTTT
TRBD2 TRBJ2-1 TRBV30 . CASGLAGVGEQFF TGTGCCTCGGGACTAGCGGGAGTGGGTGAGCAGTTCTTC
. TRBJ2-3 TRBV9 . CASSVEGVTTDTQYF TGTGCCAGCAGCGTAGAGGGGGTGACCACAGATACGCAGTATTTT
. TRBJ1-2 TRBV19 . CASSMDARFYGYTF TGTGCCAGTAGTATGGACGCCAGGTTCTATGGCTACACCTTC
TRBD1 TRBJ1-5 TRBV5-1 few CASSLAGQGEQPQHF TGCGCCAGCAGCTTGGCCGGACAGGGAGAACAGCCCCAGCATTTT
TRBD2 TRBJ2-5 TRBV30 . CAWSQLAGGPETQYF TGTGCCTGGAGTCAACTAGCGGGAGGGCCGGAGACCCAGTACTTC
. TRBJ1-3 TRBV28 . CASSFNRLSGNTIYF TGTGCCAGCAGTTTCAACAGACTCTCTGGAAACACCATATATTTT
TRBD2 TRBJ2-2 TRBV5-5 . CASSLAGLAGVKAGELFF TGTGCCAGCAGCTTGGCCGGGTTAGCGGGAGTGAAGGCCGGGGAGCTGTTTTTT
. TRBJ1-2 TRBV19 . CASMAGYGYTF TGTGCCAGTATGGCGGGGTATGGCTACACCTTC
TRBD1 TRBJ1-2 TRBV4-1 . CASSHTTGPTGPYGYTF TGCGCCAGCAGCCACACGACAGGGCCGACGGGGCCCTATGGCTACACCTTC
TRBD1 TRBJ2-7 TRBV19 . CASSLGGTGSYEQYF TGTGCCAGTAGTTTAGGGGGGACAGGGTCGTACGAGCAGTACTTC
TRBD2 TRBJ2-4 TRBV7-9 . CASSIGLAGGDIQYF TGTGCCAGCAGCATCGGACTAGCGGGAGGGGACATTCAGTACTTC
. TRBJ1-6 TRBV7-9 . CASSLSSYNSPLHF TGTGCCAGCAGCTTAAGCAGTTATAATTCACCCCTCCACTTT
. TRBJ1-3 TRBV7-8 . CASSLRHSGNTIYF TGTGCCAGCAGCTTACGTCACTCTGGAAACACCATATATTTT
. TRBJ1-3 TRBV6-5 few CASISLSSIRNTIYF TGTGCCAGCATATCATTGAGCAGCATTAGAAACACCATATATTTT
. TRBJ2-7 TRBV20-1 once CSARDSYEQYF TGCAGTGCTAGGGACTCCTACGAGCAGTACTTC
. TRBJ1-2 TRBV28 few CASNLAGNGYTF TGTGCCAGCAACCTGGCGGGTAATGGCTACACCTTC
. TRBJ2-7 TRBV27 . CASSLVAASASYEQYF TGTGCCAGCAGTTTGGTGGCGGCTAGCGCCTCCTACGAGCAGTACTTC
. TRBJ2-5 TRBV5-6 . CASSVGGTQYF TGTGCCAGCAGCGTGGGCGGGACCCAGTACTTC
TRBD1 TRBJ2-7 TRBV29-1 . CSGLTGDSYEQYF TGCAGCGGCTTGACAGGGGATTCCTACGAGCAGTACTTC
TRBD2 TRBJ2-1 TRBV7-9 . CASSHRLAESYNEQFF TGTGCCAGCAGCCACCGCCTAGCGGAGTCCTACAATGAGCAGTTCTTC